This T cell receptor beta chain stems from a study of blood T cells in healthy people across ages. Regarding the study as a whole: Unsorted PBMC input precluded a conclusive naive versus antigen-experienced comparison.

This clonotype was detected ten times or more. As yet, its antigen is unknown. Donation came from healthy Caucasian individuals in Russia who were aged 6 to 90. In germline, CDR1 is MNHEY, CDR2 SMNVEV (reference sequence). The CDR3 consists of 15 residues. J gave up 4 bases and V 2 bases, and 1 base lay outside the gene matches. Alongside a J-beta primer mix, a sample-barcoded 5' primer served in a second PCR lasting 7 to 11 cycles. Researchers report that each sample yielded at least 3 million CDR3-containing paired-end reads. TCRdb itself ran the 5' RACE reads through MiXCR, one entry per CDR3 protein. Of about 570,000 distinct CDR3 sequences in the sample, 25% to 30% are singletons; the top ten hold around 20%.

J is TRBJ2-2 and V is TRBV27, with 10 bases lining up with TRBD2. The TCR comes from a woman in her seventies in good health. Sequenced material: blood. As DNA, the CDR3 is TGTGCCAGCAGTTTACGGACTAGCGGCACCGGGGAGCTGTTTTTT. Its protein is CASSLRTSGTGELFF.